A selection of T cell receptor beta chains follows, all from one sample in a study of CD8 T cells in Susac syndrome. Each CDR3 protein gets one entry after TCRdb re-called the immunoSEQ multiplex PCR reads with MiXCR. The data hold 85,000 to 90,000 distinct CDR3 sequences, with 80% to 95% observed a single time. The sample taken for sequencing was CD8+ T cells from PBMCs. These receptors were collected from a human donor in good health. The CDR3 runs from the conserved cysteine through the conserved F or W. The order of the fields is clone size, D gene, J gene, V gene, CDR3 DNA, CDR3 protein. A D gene is named only where the DNA matches it firmly. Size tells how often a clone was seen (once, few, many) or the class of an expanded clone, and some rows leave it out.

size: few
D: -
J: TRBJ2-3
V: TRBV9
DNA: TGTGCCAGCAGGGTCAAGGGGGGGCCTTCAGATACGCAGTATTTT
CDR3: CASRVKGGPSDTQYF

size: -
D: -
J: TRBJ1-1
V: TRBV19
DNA: TGTGCCAGTAGTATAGGCCACAGGAACACTGAAGCTTTCTTT
CDR3: CASSIGHRNTEAFF

size: -
D: TRBD1
J: TRBJ1-5
V: TRBV5-8
DNA: TGTGCCAGCAGCTCGGACAGGGGAAATCAGCCCCAGCATTTT
CDR3: CASSSDRGNQPQHF

size: -
D: TRBD1
J: TRBJ1-2
V: TRBV13
DNA: TGTGCCAGCAGCCTGGGGACAGCCACACCAGACTATGGCTACACCTTC
CDR3: CASSLGTATPDYGYTF

size: -
D: TRBD1
J: TRBJ1-2
V: TRBV7-2
DNA: TGTGCCAGCAGCGGTCCCGGGACAGGGTTCGGCTACACCTTC
CDR3: CASSGPGTGFGYTF

size: once
D: TRBD1
J: TRBJ1-1
V: TRBV4-1
DNA: TGCGCCAGCAGCCAGTTCCCGGGACAGCGTGAAGCTTTCTTT
CDR3: CASSQFPGQREAFF

size: -
D: -
J: TRBJ2-5
V: TRBV6-5
DNA: TGTGCCAGCAGTTACCTCCCGCTAGGAGGCGGAGAGACCCAGTACTTC
CDR3: CASSYLPLGGGETQYF

size: once
D: -
J: TRBJ1-1
V: TRBV12-3/TRBV12-4
DNA: TGTGCCAGCAGTTTATTGGGGGGCAGCACTGAAGCTTTCTTT
CDR3: CASSLLGGSTEAFF

size: -
D: -
J: TRBJ2-7
V: TRBV6-5
DNA: TGTGCCAGCAGTTACGGCCAGGGGGGAGAGCAGTACTTC
CDR3: CASSYGQGGEQYF

size: -
D: -
J: TRBJ2-7
V: TRBV10-1
DNA: TGCGCCGTCCCGAGCCTACTTCACGAGCAGTACTTC
CDR3: CAVPSLLHEQYF

size: -
D: -
J: TRBJ1-5
V: TRBV10-3
DNA: TGTGCCATCAGTGACCCCGGGATTAGCAATCAGCCCCAGCATTTT
CDR3: CAISDPGISNQPQHF

size: -
D: -
J: TRBJ1-3
V: TRBV4-1
DNA: TGCGCCAGCAGCCAAAATACCGGCAGGGGAGGGAACACCATATATTTT
CDR3: CASSQNTGRGGNTIYF

size: -
D: -
J: TRBJ2-5
V: TRBV7-6
DNA: TGTGCCAGCAGCTTAGCGGCGGAGTTGGAGACCCAGTACTTC
CDR3: CASSLAAELETQYF

size: -
D: -
J: TRBJ2-7
V: TRBV6-1
DNA: TGTGCCAGCAGTCCTCCCAGGGGTCCCACCCCTTACGAGCAGTACTTC
CDR3: CASSPPRGPTPYEQYF

size: once
D: TRBD1
J: TRBJ1-2
V: TRBV6-5
DNA: TGTGCCAGCAGTTACTCGGGGACAGTCGACTATGGCTACACCTTC
CDR3: CASSYSGTVDYGYTF

size: -
D: TRBD1
J: TRBJ1-6
V: TRBV20-1
DNA: TGCAGTGCTAGAGATATATACAGGGACAGGCATTCACCCCTCCACTTT
CDR3: CSARDIYRDRHSPLHF

size: -
D: TRBD2
J: TRBJ2-3
V: TRBV6-5
DNA: TGTGCCAGCAGTTACGTACGTAGCGGGGGACACACAGATACGCAGTATTTT
CDR3: CASSYVRSGGHTDTQYF

size: -
D: -
J: TRBJ2-7
V: TRBV7-9
DNA: TGTGCCAGCAGCTCCCCCCGAGGCGTTAGCTCCTACGAGCAGTACTTC
CDR3: CASSSPRGVSSYEQYF

size: -
D: -
J: TRBJ2-1
V: TRBV2
DNA: TGTGCCAGCAGTGGTTCGGGGGATAGGAATGAGCAGTTCTTC
CDR3: CASSGSGDRNEQFF

size: -
D: -
J: TRBJ1-4
V: TRBV14
DNA: TGTGCCAGCAGCCAAGATGGGGGACCGCTTCCGACTAATGAAAAACTGTTTTTT
CDR3: CASSQDGGPLPTNEKLFF

size: -
D: TRBD2
J: TRBJ2-6
V: TRBV6-1
DNA: TGTGCCAGCAGTGGGGCTAGCGGGGGCTTATCTGGGGCCAACGTCCTGACTTTC
CDR3: CASSGASGGLSGANVLTF

size: -
D: -
J: TRBJ1-5
V: TRBV6-1
DNA: TGTGCCAGCAGTGAAAAGGCAGAAAATCAGCCCCAGCATTTT
CDR3: CASSEKAENQPQHF

size: -
D: TRBD1
J: TRBJ2-1
V: TRBV27
DNA: TGTGCCAGCAGTTTAGGTGGGACAGTGAATGAGCAGTTCTTC
CDR3: CASSLGGTVNEQFF

size: -
D: -
J: TRBJ1-2
V: TRBV6-5
DNA: TGTGCCAGCAGTTACTCGACGGATGGCTACACCTTC
CDR3: CASSYSTDGYTF

size: once
D: -
J: TRBJ1-2
V: TRBV7-6
DNA: TGTGCCAGCAGCTTAGATCCCGAGCCGGGGAGCGGCTACACCTTC
CDR3: CASSLDPEPGSGYTF

size: -
D: -
J: TRBJ1-2
V: TRBV14
DNA: TGTGCCAGCAGCCAAGAGGGTAGTGGTGATGGCTACACCTTC
CDR3: CASSQEGSGDGYTF

size: few
D: TRBD1
J: TRBJ1-5
V: TRBV6-1
DNA: TGCGCCACCTGGACAGGGGGCAATCAGCCCCAGCATTTT
CDR3: CATWTGGNQPQHF

size: -
D: TRBD1
J: TRBJ2-1
V: TRBV2
DNA: TGTGCCAGCAGTGAAGTACAGGGGGTAGATGAGCAGTTCTTC
CDR3: CASSEVQGVDEQFF

size: -
D: TRBD1
J: TRBJ2-7
V: TRBV20-1
DNA: TGCAGTGCTAGGGGTCTTACAGGGGGCTCCTACGAGCAGTACTTC
CDR3: CSARGLTGGSYEQYF

size: -
D: TRBD1
J: TRBJ1-3
V: TRBV20-1
DNA: TGCAGTGCTAGAGCCCGGGACAGGAGCTGTGGAAACACCATATATTTT
CDR3: CSARARDRSCGNTIYF

size: -
D: -
J: TRBJ1-2
V: TRBV6-5
DNA: TGTGCCAGCAGTTACTCGATAGGGGCCGGTGGCTACACCTTC
CDR3: CASSYSIGAGGYTF

size: -
D: -
J: TRBJ1-6
V: TRBV12-3/TRBV12-4
DNA: TGTGCCACGAGGGAGGAAGATCAGGGTTCACCCCTCCACTTT
CDR3: CATREEDQGSPLHF

size: -
D: -
J: TRBJ2-5
V: TRBV9
DNA: TGTGCCAGCAGCTCTACCGGAGCCCAAGAGACCCAGTACTTC
CDR3: CASSSTGAQETQYF

size: -
D: TRBD1
J: TRBJ2-5
V: TRBV27
DNA: TGTGCCAGCAGTTTAACGGGACAGTTGGAGTACGAGACCCAGTACTTC
CDR3: CASSLTGQLEYETQYF

size: few
D: TRBD1
J: TRBJ2-7
V: TRBV18
DNA: TGTGCCAGCTCACCACCGGTTGGGACAGGGGAAGCCGAGCAGTACTTC
CDR3: CASSPPVGTGEAEQYF

size: -
D: -
J: TRBJ2-2
V: TRBV13
DNA: TGTGCCAGCAGCCCCGAGGCCGCACCGGGGCTGTTTTTT
CDR3: CASSPEAAPGLFF

size: -
D: -
J: TRBJ2-1
V: TRBV5-6
DNA: TGTGCCAGCACACGGGGGACCTTTAACAATGAGCAGTTCTTC
CDR3: CASTRGTFNNEQFF

size: few
D: -
J: TRBJ1-2
V: TRBV6-1
DNA: TGTGCCAGCAGTGAAATTCGGGTCTATGGCTACACCTTC
CDR3: CASSEIRVYGYTF

size: -
D: TRBD2
J: TRBJ2-7
V: TRBV4-1
DNA: TGCGCCAGCAGCGATTCTAGCGGGGGTCTCTCCTACGAGCAGTACTTC
CDR3: CASSDSSGGLSYEQYF

size: -
D: TRBD1
J: TRBJ1-2
V: TRBV4-1
DNA: TGCGCCAGCAGCCAGGCCACGACAGGGATCTATGGCTACACCTTC
CDR3: CASSQATTGIYGYTF

size: once
D: -
J: TRBJ1-6
V: TRBV5-6
DNA: TGTGCCAGCAGCTCCACCGGGAGTTCGCCCCTCCACTTT
CDR3: CASSSTGSSPLHF

size: -
D: -
J: TRBJ2-3
V: TRBV7-3
DNA: TGTGCCAGCAGCTTAAATGGCGGGGAGAGCACAGATACGCAGTATTTT
CDR3: CASSLNGGESTDTQYF

size: -
D: -
J: TRBJ1-2
V: TRBV20-1
DNA: TGCAGTGCCACGGGGGGGGAAGGCTATGGCTACACCTTC
CDR3: CSATGGEGYGYTF

size: -
D: -
J: TRBJ1-1
V: TRBV4-1
DNA: TGCGCCAGCAGCCAAGATCGGGGGCGCAGGGGCACTGAAGCTTTCTTT
CDR3: CASSQDRGRRGTEAFF

size: -
D: -
J: TRBJ1-1
V: TRBV7-8
DNA: TGTGCCAGCAGCTCCCACAGGTTTCGGGGGACTGAAGCTTTCTTT
CDR3: CASSSHRFRGTEAFF

size: -
D: -
J: TRBJ1-1
V: TRBV5-1
DNA: TGCGCCAGCACCGGCACAAGGCCTGAAGCTTTCTTT
CDR3: CASTGTRPEAFF

size: -
D: TRBD1
J: TRBJ2-1
V: TRBV29-1
DNA: TGCAGCGTTGGGACAGGGACGTTCAATGAGCAGTTCTTC
CDR3: CSVGTGTFNEQFF

size: -
D: -
J: TRBJ2-1
V: TRBV6-6
DNA: TGTGCCAGCAGTTACGGTCTAACCGCCGAGCAGTTCTTC
CDR3: CASSYGLTAEQFF

size: -
D: -
J: TRBJ1-1
V: TRBV29-1
DNA: TGCAGCGCCGGAGTGGGGGAAGCTTTCTTT
CDR3: CSAGVGEAFF

size: -
D: TRBD1
J: TRBJ2-7
V: TRBV13
DNA: TGTGCCAGCAGCTGGACAGGGTCCTACGAGCAGTACTTC
CDR3: CASSWTGSYEQYF

size: -
D: -
J: TRBJ1-1
V: TRBV7-9
DNA: TGTGCCAGCAGCTTAGGGGGGATTCTGGCTTTCTTT
CDR3: CASSLGGILAFF

size: -
D: -
J: TRBJ1-2
V: TRBV7-9
DNA: TGTGCCAGCAGCCTCGGGGCGGTGGACTATGGCTACATCTTC
CDR3: CASSLGAVDYGYIF

size: -
D: -
J: TRBJ2-2
V: TRBV20-1
DNA: TGCAGTGCTTTCGGACGGGACACCGGGGAGCTGTTTTTT
CDR3: CSAFGRDTGELFF